This T cell receptor beta chain was sequenced for a study of CD8 T cells in Susac syndrome. Study-wide points: The authors acknowledged that the study's TCR sequencing and HLA analysis involved relatively few individuals.

Random-hexamer reverse transcription was applied to 0.5 to 1 ug RNA. Multiplex immunoSEQ PCR targeted 54 Vbeta and 13 Jbeta TCR beta segments. TCRdb reprocessed the immunoSEQ multiplex PCR reads with MiXCR, giving one entry per CDR3 protein. The sample lists more than 110,000 distinct CDR3 sequences; 94% were seen once. Sequencing of TCR beta, carried out with a high-throughput approach, was applied to CD8+ and CD4+ T cells from the blood. Controls were healthy donors (matched for age and sex). Worth noting for this clonotype: Its antigen is not identified.

Sequencing input: CD8+ T cells from PBMCs. The source of this sequence is a human donor in good health.

The CDR3 spells CSVLAGELGELFF. As DNA, the CDR3 is TGCAGCGTACTAGCGGGAGAGCTCGGGGAGCTGTTTTTT. The genes are TRBV29-1 and TRBJ2-2; 11 positions agree with TRBD2. V shed 6 bases and J 7 bases; nucleotides not matched to a gene: 4. Germline CDR1 reads SQVTM; CDR2 reads ANQGSEA. The CDR3 totals 13 residues.